The sequence of this TCR beta chain was determined in a study of blood T cell repertoires in COVID-19. Study context: Italy, Spain and the United States were the sources of the convalescent and acute COVID-19 samples. T cells, B-cell-depleted T cells, or PBMCs provided the cDNA or gDNA that served as material.

In the authors' methods: How many nucleated cells were present was estimated from reference gene primer amplification. Produced via immunoSEQ multiplex PCR; TCRdb's table is partial and in-frame only. D and trimming come from the DNA, and the V and J calls and clone size come from that table. The repertoire holds 390,000 or so clones, with about 87% as singletons. The CDR3 covers 17 residues. J was trimmed by 5 bases and V by 5 bases; bases with no gene match: 13. Per germline, CDR1 MDHEN and CDR2 SYDVKM. Sequencing used peripheral blood. The J gene is TRBJ2-3, the V gene TRBV28; the match to TRBD2 covers 10 bases. This clonotype originated in a woman aged 25 to 45 with COVID-19, enrolled during active disease. This CDR3 reads CASSVLAAGGFGDTQYF. The CDR3 DNA sequence: TGTGCCAGCAGTGTCTTAGCAGCGGGAGGGTTCGGAGATACGCAGTATTTT.